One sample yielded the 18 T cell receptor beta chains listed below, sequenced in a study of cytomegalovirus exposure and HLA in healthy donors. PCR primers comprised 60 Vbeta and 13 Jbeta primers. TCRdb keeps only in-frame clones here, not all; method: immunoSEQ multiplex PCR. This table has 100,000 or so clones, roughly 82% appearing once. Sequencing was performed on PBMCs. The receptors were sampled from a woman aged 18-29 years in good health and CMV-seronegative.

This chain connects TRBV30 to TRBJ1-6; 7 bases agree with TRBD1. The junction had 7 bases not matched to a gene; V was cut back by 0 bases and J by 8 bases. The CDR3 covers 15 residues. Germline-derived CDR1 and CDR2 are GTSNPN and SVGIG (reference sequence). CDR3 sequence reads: CAWSVLWTGDSPLHF. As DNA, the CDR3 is TGTGCCTGGAGTGTACTCTGGACAGGAGATTCACCCCTCCACTTT.

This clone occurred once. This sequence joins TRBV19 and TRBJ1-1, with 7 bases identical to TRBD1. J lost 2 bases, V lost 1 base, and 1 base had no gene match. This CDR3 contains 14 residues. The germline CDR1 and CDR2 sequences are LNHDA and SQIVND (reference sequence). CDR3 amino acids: CASSIGQGNTEAFF. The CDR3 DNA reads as TGTGCCAGTAGTATAGGACAGGGTAACACTGAAGCTTTCTTT.

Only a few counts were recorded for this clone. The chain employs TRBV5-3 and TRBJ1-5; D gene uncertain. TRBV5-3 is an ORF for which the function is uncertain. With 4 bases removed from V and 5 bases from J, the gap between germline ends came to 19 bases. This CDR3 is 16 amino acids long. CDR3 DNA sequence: TGTGCCAGAAGCAGGAAGCCCCTGCGAGGCGATCAGCCCCAGCATTTT. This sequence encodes CARSRKPLRGDQPQHF.

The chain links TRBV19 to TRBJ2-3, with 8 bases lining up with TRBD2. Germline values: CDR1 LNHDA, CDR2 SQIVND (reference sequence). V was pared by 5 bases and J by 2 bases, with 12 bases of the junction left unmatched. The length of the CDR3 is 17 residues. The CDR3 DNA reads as TGTGCCAGTAGTTCCGGCGCGGGAGGAGGGCCCACAGATACGCAGTATTTT. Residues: CASSSGAGGGPTDTQYF.

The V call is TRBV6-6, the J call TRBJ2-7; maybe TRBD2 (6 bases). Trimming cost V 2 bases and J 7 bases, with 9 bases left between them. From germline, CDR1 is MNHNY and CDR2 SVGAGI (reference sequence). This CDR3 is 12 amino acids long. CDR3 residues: CASSYLAGEQYF. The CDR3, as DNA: TGTGCCAGCAGTTACCTCGCGGGGGAGCAGTACTTC.

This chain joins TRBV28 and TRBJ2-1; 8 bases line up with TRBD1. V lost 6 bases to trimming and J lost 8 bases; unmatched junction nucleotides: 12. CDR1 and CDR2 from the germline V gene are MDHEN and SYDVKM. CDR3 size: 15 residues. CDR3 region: CASRPDRGSGDEQFF. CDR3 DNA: TGTGCCAGCAGGCCTGACAGGGGTTCTGGCGATGAGCAGTTCTTC.

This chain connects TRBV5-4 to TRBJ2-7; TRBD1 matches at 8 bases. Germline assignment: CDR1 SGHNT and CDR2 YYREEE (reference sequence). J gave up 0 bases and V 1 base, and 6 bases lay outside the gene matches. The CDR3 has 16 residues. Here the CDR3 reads CASSLRTGKASYEQYF. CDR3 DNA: TGTGCCAGCAGCTTGAGGACAGGGAAGGCCTCCTACGAGCAGTACTTC.

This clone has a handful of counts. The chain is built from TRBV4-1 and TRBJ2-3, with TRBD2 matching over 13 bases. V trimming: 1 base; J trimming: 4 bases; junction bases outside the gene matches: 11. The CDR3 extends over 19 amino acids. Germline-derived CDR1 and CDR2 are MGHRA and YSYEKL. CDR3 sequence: CASSQVWSPGLAGADTQYF. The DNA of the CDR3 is TGCGCCAGCAGCCAAGTATGGTCCCCCGGACTAGCGGGGGCAGATACGCAGTATTTT.

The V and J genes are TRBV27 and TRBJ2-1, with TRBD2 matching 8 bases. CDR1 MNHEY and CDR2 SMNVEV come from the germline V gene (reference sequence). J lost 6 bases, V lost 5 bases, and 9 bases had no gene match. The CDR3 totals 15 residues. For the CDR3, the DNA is TGTGCCAGCAGTCCCCAGCGGGAGACCCTCAATGAGCAGTTCTTC. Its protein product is CASSPQRETLNEQFF.

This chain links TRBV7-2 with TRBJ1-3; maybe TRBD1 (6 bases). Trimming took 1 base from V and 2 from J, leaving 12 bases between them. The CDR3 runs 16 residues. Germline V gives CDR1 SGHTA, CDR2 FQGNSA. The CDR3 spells CASSLDTGRTGNTIYF. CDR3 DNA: TGTGCCAGCAGCTTAGATACAGGGCGGACTGGAAACACCATATATTTT. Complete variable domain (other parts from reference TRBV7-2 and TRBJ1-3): GAGVSQSPSNKVTEKGKDVELRCDPISGHTALYWYRQSLGQGLEFLIYFQGNSAPDKSGLPSDRFSAERTGGSVSTLTIQRTQQEDSAVYLCASSLDTGRTGNTIYFGEGSWLTVV.

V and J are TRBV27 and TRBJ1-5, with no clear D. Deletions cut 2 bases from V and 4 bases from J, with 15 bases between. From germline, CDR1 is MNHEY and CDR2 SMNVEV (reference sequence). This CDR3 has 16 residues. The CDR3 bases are TGTGCCAGCAGTTTAGTGACACAAACCGTGAATCAGCCCCAGCATTTT. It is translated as CASSLVTQTVNQPQHF.

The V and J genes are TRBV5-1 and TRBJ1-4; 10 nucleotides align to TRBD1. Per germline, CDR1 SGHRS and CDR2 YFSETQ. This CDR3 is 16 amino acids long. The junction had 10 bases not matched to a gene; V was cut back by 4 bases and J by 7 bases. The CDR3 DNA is TGCGCCAGCAGCGACGGGACAGGGGAAGGAGGTGAAAAACTGTTTTTT. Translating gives CASSDGTGEGGEKLFF.

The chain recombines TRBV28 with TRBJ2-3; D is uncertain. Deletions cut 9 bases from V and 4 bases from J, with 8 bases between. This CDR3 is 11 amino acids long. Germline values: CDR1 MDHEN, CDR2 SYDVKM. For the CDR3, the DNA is TGTGCCAGTAGAGCCGCAGATACGCAGTATTTT. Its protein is CASRAADTQYF.

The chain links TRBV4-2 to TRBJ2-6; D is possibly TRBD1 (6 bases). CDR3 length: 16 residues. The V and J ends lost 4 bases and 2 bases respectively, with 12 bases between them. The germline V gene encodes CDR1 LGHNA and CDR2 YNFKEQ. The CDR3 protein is CASSPLTGTGANVLTF. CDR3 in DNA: TGTGCCAGCAGCCCTCTAACAGGGACTGGGGCCAACGTCCTGACTTTC.

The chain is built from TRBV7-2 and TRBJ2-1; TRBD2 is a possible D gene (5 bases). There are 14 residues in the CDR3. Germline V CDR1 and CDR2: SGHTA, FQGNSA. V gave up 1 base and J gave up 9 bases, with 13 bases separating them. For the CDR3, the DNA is TGTGCCAGCAGCTTAGATTTTGGAGGAACTGAGCAGTTCTTC. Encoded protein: CASSLDFGGTEQFF.

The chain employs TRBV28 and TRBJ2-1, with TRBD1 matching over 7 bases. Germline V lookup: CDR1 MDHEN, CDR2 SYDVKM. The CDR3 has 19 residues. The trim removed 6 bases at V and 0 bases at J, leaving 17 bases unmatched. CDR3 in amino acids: CASSPPRDRSQPSYNEQFF. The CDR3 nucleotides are TGTGCCAGCAGCCCGCCTCGGGACAGATCACAGCCCTCCTACAATGAGCAGTTCTTC.

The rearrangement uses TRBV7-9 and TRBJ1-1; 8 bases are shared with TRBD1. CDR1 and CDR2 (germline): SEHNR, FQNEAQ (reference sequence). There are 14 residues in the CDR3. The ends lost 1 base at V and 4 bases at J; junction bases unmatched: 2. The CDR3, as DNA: TGTGCCAGCAGCTTAGAGACAGGGGTCACTGAAGCTTTCTTT. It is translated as CASSLETGVTEAFF.

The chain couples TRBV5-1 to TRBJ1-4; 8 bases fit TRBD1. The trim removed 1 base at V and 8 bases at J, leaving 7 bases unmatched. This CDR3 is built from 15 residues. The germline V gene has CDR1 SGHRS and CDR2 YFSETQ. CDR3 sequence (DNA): TGCGCCAGCAGCTTGCCCGGGACAGGAAACGAAAAACTGTTTTTT. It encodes CASSLPGTGNEKLFF.